These 10 T cell receptor beta chains were sequenced from one sample in a study of cytomegalovirus exposure and HLA in healthy donors. Primers included in the PCR were 60 Vbeta and 13 Jbeta primers. Clones were sequenced by immunoSEQ multiplex PCR, and TCRdb holds only the in-frame ones, with some missing. The sample lists 250,000 to 350,000 clones, 75% to 90% occurring once. Sequencing was done on a sample of PBMCs. The receptors shown here come from a girl aged 2 to 10 in good health and CMV-seronegative.

This clone was found a few times. The chain carries TRBV29-1 and TRBJ2-2; 12 bases match TRBD2. CDR1 and CDR2 from the germline V gene are SQVTM and ANQGSEA. The V segment lost 5 bases and the J segment 2 bases; nucleotides outside the gene matches: 6. The CDR3 extends over 16 amino acids. As DNA, the CDR3 is TGCAGCGTTCCACAAGGACTAGCGGGAAACACCGGGGAGCTGTTTTTT. Amino acid sequence: CSVPQGLAGNTGELFF.

The V gene is TRBV10-3, the J gene TRBJ2-7, with D perhaps matching TRBD1 (7 bases). V was cut by 3 bases and J by 2 bases, with 26 bases left in between. Germline V CDR1 and CDR2: ENHRY, SYGVKD. The CDR3 has 19 amino acids. CDR3 coding DNA: TGTGCCATCAGTGACCCTTGGAGGGGGCCGTCCCGGCTACCCTACGAGCAGTACTTC. Translating gives CAISDPWRGPSRLPYEQYF.

This clone was recorded once. The chain uses TRBV7-9 and TRBJ2-5; 7 nucleotides match TRBD1. Germline V gene sequence: CDR1 SEHNR, CDR2 FQNEAQ (reference sequence). This CDR3 has 13 amino acids. V dropped 4 bases and J dropped 3; count of bases not matched to a gene: 2. CDR3 DNA: TGTGCCAGCAGCTCCGGGACAGAAGAGACCCAGTACTTC. This gives the protein CASSSGTEETQYF.

The V and J genes are TRBV6-6 and TRBJ1-5; D ambiguous. The germline V and J ends were trimmed by 2 bases and 6 bases, with 8 bases remaining between them. The germline gives CDR1 MNHNY, CDR2 SVGAGI (reference sequence). CDR3 length equals 13 residues. The CDR3 sequence is CASSYDNSQPQHF. CDR3 in DNA: TGTGCCAGCAGTTACGACAACAGTCAGCCCCAGCATTTT.

The V call is TRBV28, the J call TRBJ2-7; tentatively, D is TRBD1 (6 bases). The V end was cut by 6 bases, the J end by 4 bases, with 13 bases between. CDR1 and CDR2 from the germline V gene are MDHEN and SYDVKM. The CDR3 has 13 amino acids. Here the CDR3 DNA reads TGTGCCAGCAGCCCAGGGGTGCGGTACGAGCAGTACTTC. This sequence encodes CASSPGVRYEQYF.

This chain connects TRBV7-7 to TRBJ2-7; D is perhaps TRBD1 (5 bases). The V end was cut by 5 bases, the J end by 5 bases, with 16 bases between. Germline V gene sequence: CDR1 SSHAT, CDR2 FNYEAQ (reference sequence). CDR3 length: 14 residues. The CDR3 protein is CASSPGKVGNEQYF. DNA for the CDR3: TGTGCCAGCAGCCCAGGGAAGGTTGGAAACGAGCAGTACTTC. Drawing the rest from reference TRBV7-7 and TRBJ2-7, the complete variable domain is GAGVSQSPRYKVTKRGQDVTLRCDPISSHATLYWYQQALGQGPEFLTYFNYEAQPDKSGLPSDRFSAERPEGSISTLTIQRTEQRDSAMYRCASSPGKVGNEQYFGPGTRLTVT.

The chain carries TRBV7-3 and TRBJ2-7, with D perhaps matching TRBD2 (6 bases). This CDR3 is built from 14 residues. With 5 bases removed from V and 6 bases from J, the gap between germline ends came to 17 bases. Germline CDR1 SGHTA, CDR2 FQGTGA. The CDR3 sequence: CASSPWGGTGEQYF. DNA of the CDR3: TGTGCCAGCAGCCCATGGGGCGGGACGGGCGAGCAGTACTTC.

The rearrangement joins TRBV7-8 to TRBJ2-5; 14 positions agree with TRBD2. With V trimmed by 4 bases and J by 5 bases, 9 bases remained unmatched. This CDR3 has 17 amino acids. Per germline, CDR1 SGHVS and CDR2 FQNEAQ. CDR3 amino acids: CASSSPRLAGGWETQYF. For the CDR3, the DNA is TGTGCCAGCAGCTCGCCTCGACTAGCGGGGGGGTGGGAGACCCAGTACTTC.

This clone was observed a few times. The V gene is TRBV4-2, the J gene TRBJ2-1; 13 bases are shared with TRBD2. Germline trimming cut 0 bases from V and 6 bases from J; bases unmatched to any gene: 17. Germline V gives CDR1 LGHNA, CDR2 YNFKEQ. The CDR3 has 21 amino acids. CDR3 DNA: TGTGCCAGCAGCCAAGAGAGATCGGGTGAACCGGGACTAGCGGGATTCAATGAGCAGTTCTTC. As protein: CASSQERSGEPGLAGFNEQFF.

J is TRBJ2-1 and V is TRBV12-5; 7 bases map to TRBD2. With 3 bases clipped from V and 5 bases from J, the junction kept 13 bases outside the gene matches. The CDR3 contains 17 residues. CDR1 and CDR2 (germline): LGHNT, FRNRAP. This chain's CDR3 is CASGFLLPGRVNNEQFF. CDR3 in DNA: TGTGCTAGTGGTTTCCTTCTTCCGGGGAGGGTCAACAATGAGCAGTTCTTC. Full variable domain (rest looked up from reference TRBV12-5 and TRBJ2-1): DARVTQTPRHKVTEMGQEVTMRCQPILGHNTVFWYRQTMMQGLELLAYFRNRAPLDDSGMPKDRFSAEMPDATLATLKIQPSEPRDSAVYFCASGFLLPGRVNNEQFFGPGTRLTVL.